The 20 T cell receptor beta chains in this list originate from one sample, sequenced in a study of blood T cells in healthy people across ages. Primed by a sample-barcoded 5' primer and a J-beta primer mix, a second PCR proceeded for 7 to 11 cycles. Using its own MiXCR run on the 5' RACE reads, TCRdb lists one record per CDR3 protein. The sample lists fewer than 900,000 distinct CDR3 sequences; roughly two fifths were seen once. The material sequenced was blood. Source of these receptors: an older woman in good health.

This clonotype was detected once. This chain links TRBV10-3 with TRBJ1-2, with 8 bases identical to TRBD1. The CDR3 totals 16 residues. V gave up 7 bases and J gave up 4 bases; unmatched junction bases: 14. Germline lookup yields CDR1 ENHRY and CDR2 SYGVKD. DNA for the CDR3: TGTGCCATCAACGACTTAGGGACAGGCAACGTCTATGGCTACACCTTC. Its protein is CAINDLGTGNVYGYTF.

This clonotype was observed a handful of times. This chain links TRBV6-6 with TRBJ2-5; a possible D gene is TRBD2 (5 bases). The CDR3 extends over 13 amino acids. The V end was cut by 7 bases, the J end by 2 bases, with 11 bases between. Germline V gene data show CDR1 as MNHNY and CDR2 as SVGAGI (reference sequence). This CDR3 reads CASISRDQETQYF. In DNA form, the CDR3 reads TGTGCCAGCATCAGCCGGGATCAAGAGACCCAGTACTTC.

The CDR3 spells CASSFPDRGPGANVLTF. Here the CDR3 DNA reads TGTGCCAGCAGCTTCCCGGACAGGGGCCCTGGGGCCAACGTCCTGACTTTC. The rearrangement links TRBV5-4 to TRBJ2-6; 9 bases are a match to TRBD1. Germline V gene lookup returns CDR1 SGHNT and CDR2 YYREEE (reference sequence). The CDR3 extends over 17 amino acids. Trimming cost V 2 bases and J 2 bases; bases outside gene matches: 5.

The rearrangement uses TRBV4-1 and TRBJ1-4, with TRBD1 identical over 8 bases. The CDR3 runs to 14 residues. CDR1 is MGHRA, CDR2 YSYEKL, per germline. The J segment lost 12 bases and the V segment lost 0 bases, leaving 6 bases of the junction unmatched. The CDR3 protein is CASSQDGGQGQLFF. DNA of the CDR3: TGCGCCAGCAGCCAAGATGGCGGACAGGGCCAACTGTTTTTT.

This clonotype occurred a few times. This chain joins TRBV7-8 and TRBJ2-1, with 7 bases lining up with TRBD1. With 4 bases clipped from V and 7 bases from J, the junction kept 10 bases outside the gene matches. Germline V CDR1 and CDR2: SGHVS, FQNEAQ. This CDR3 region has 15 residues. The CDR3 DNA sequence: TGTGCCAGCAGCTCGATCCACAGGGGCAGGAATGAGCAGTTCTTC. Amino acid sequence: CASSSIHRGRNEQFF. Full variable domain (remainder filled in from reference TRBV7-8 and TRBJ2-1): GAGVSQSPRYKVAKRGQDVALRCDPISGHVSLFWYQQALGQGPEFLTYFQNEAQLDKSGLPSDRFFAERPEGSVSTLKIQRTQQEDSAVYLCASSSIHRGRNEQFFGPGTRLTVL.

In this sample, this clonotype turned up many times. The V call is TRBV12-3 or TRBV12-4, the J call TRBJ2-7; D may be TRBD1 (6 bases). The V end lost 3 bases, the J end lost 3 bases, and 12 bases lay between the germline ends. This CDR3 is 14 amino acids long. The CDR3 loop reads CASSFPDRNYEQYF. The CDR3 nucleotides are TGTGCCAGCAGTTTCCCCGACAGGAACTACGAGCAGTACTTC.

This clonotype was seen a handful of times. This sequence joins TRBV11-1 and TRBJ2-1, with 7 positions matching TRBD1. The germline gives CDR1 SGHAT, CDR2 FQDESV (reference sequence). V dropped 4 bases and J dropped 12; count of bases not matched to a gene: 12. The CDR3 covers 14 residues. This chain's CDR3 is CASSSRTGALGQFF. CDR3 nucleotides: TGTGCCAGCAGCTCACGGACAGGAGCATTAGGGCAGTTCTTC.

This sequence joins TRBV29-1 and TRBJ1-2; 10 positions match TRBD1. This CDR3 has 12 amino acids. The germline V gene encodes CDR1 SQVTM and CDR2 ANQGSEA. V dropped 7 bases and J dropped 7; count of bases not matched to a gene: 6. The CDR3 loop reads CSAQGQGTGYTF. The CDR3 nucleotides read TGCAGCGCCCAGGGACAGGGGACTGGCTACACCTTC.

The chain employs TRBV2 and TRBJ2-1; D is perhaps TRBD1 (5 bases). There are 14 residues in the CDR3. The V gene's germline CDR1 is SNHLY and CDR2 FYNNEI. Trimming pared 6 bases from V and 8 bases from J, leaving 17 bases between. For the CDR3, the DNA is TGTGCCAGCAGGGCAGGGTTGCCCCGCGATGAGCAGTTCTTC. Protein: CASRAGLPRDEQFF.

This clonotype appeared once. The J gene is TRBJ1-1, the V gene TRBV18; 9 nucleotides agree with TRBD1. Trimming removed 6 bases from V and 5 bases from J; junction bases left unmatched: 10. Germline values: CDR1 KGHSH, CDR2 LQKENI. This CDR3 comprises 15 residues. CDR3 in amino acids: CASSDPGQGLTEAFF. CDR3 DNA: TGTGCCAGCTCGGATCCGGGACAGGGATTGACTGAAGCTTTCTTT. Looking up the rest from reference TRBV18 and TRBJ1-1 gives the full variable domain: NAGVMQNPRHLVRRRGQEARLRCSPMKGHSHVYWYRQLPEEGLKFMVYLQKENIIDESGMPKERFSAEFPKEGPSILRIQQVVRGDSAAYFCASSDPGQGLTEAFFGQGTRLTVV.

This clonotype was observed at least ten times. The gene calls are TRBV2 and TRBJ2-1, with D perhaps matching TRBD2 (7 bases). The CDR3 has 16 amino acids. V gave up 4 bases and J gave up 0 bases, with 13 bases separating them. Germline CDR1 SNHLY, CDR2 FYNNEI. In nucleotides, the CDR3 is TGTGCCAGCAGTGGGGGGGGCCGCAGCTCCTACAATGAGCAGTTCTTC. Protein product: CASSGGGRSSYNEQFF. Using reference TRBV2 and TRBJ2-1 for the parts outside the CDR3, the full variable domain is EPEVTQTPSHQVTQMGQEVILRCVPISNHLYFYWYRQILGQKVEFLVSFYNNEISEKSEIFDDQFSVERPDGSNFTLKIRSTKLEDSAMYFCASSGGGRSSYNEQFFGPGTRLTVL.

The sample holds a few counts of this clonotype. The rearrangement uses TRBV21-1 and TRBJ2-7; the table's D call TRBD2 went unverified against the DNA. TRBV21-1 is tagged as a pseudogene. The CDR3 runs to 18 residues. The CDR3: CASSRLTPTSGDSYEQYF. The CDR3 bases are TGTGCCAGCAGCAGGCTCACCCCTACTAGCGGAGACTCCTACGAGCAGTACTTC.

The chain carries TRBV6-5 and TRBJ2-5; 10 bases line up with TRBD1. The last part of the DNA fits TRBJ2-7 better; the J call may be wrong. The CDR3 spans 14 residues. CDR1 is MNHEY, CDR2 SVGAGI, per germline. The CDR3 spells CASSDTGTGDEQYF. The CDR3 bases are TGTGCCAGCAGTGACACCGGGACAGGGGACGAGCAGTACTTC.

V is TRBV6-5 and J is TRBJ2-5, with a possible D match to TRBD2 (5 bases). With the DNA end fitting TRBJ2-7 better, the J assignment may be wrong. CDR1 MNHEY and CDR2 SVGAGI come from the germline V gene. The CDR3 runs to 13 residues. The CDR3 DNA reads TGTGCCGCTGAGCACGGCAGAGGAGGCGAGCAGTACTTC. It translates to CAAEHGRGGEQYF.

The V gene is TRBV2, the J gene TRBJ2-1; 7 bases are shared with TRBD2. CDR1 and CDR2 from the germline V gene are SNHLY and FYNNEI. CDR3 length: 14 residues. CDR3 sequence: CADQAGSSYNEQFF. The CDR3 DNA reads TGTGCTGATCAAGCGGGGAGCTCCTACAATGAGCAGTTCTTC.

Only a few counts were recorded for this clonotype. The V gene is TRBV15, the J gene TRBJ2-7; D is uncertain. V lost 1 base, J lost 0 bases, and 7 bases lay in between. Germline V gene sequence: CDR1 LNHNV, CDR2 YYDKDF (reference sequence). This CDR3 region has 14 residues. The CDR3 loop reads CATSRGAGSYEQYF. The CDR3 DNA follows: TGTGCCACCAGCAGAGGGGCAGGCTCCTACGAGCAGTACTTC.

This chain joins TRBV20-1 and TRBJ1-1, with 11 bases fitting TRBD1. V shed 6 bases and J 2 bases; nucleotides not matched to a gene: 8. Germline V lookup: CDR1 DFQATT, CDR2 SNEGSKA (reference sequence). The CDR3 contains 15 residues. CDR3 residues: CSAPGRTGGNTEAFF. The CDR3 DNA is TGCAGTGCCCCTGGAAGGACAGGGGGCAACACTGAAGCTTTCTTT.

The V and J genes are TRBV18 and TRBJ2-5; TRBD2 matches 12 bases. Losses at the gene ends were 3 bases for V and 5 bases for J; bases not matched to a gene: 4. Germline CDR1 KGHSH, CDR2 LQKENI. This CDR3 spans 15 amino acids. CDR3 coding DNA: TGTGCCAGCTCACCTAGACTAGCGGGAGCGGAGACCCAGTACTTC. It translates to CASSPRLAGAETQYF.

As regards this clonotype: A junction end diverges from the germline sequence, so it may reflect a read error. The J gene is TRBJ2-7, the V gene TRBV29-1; D remains unclear. The length of the CDR3 is 13 residues. CDR1 and CDR2 from the germline V gene are SQVTM and ANQGSEA. The CDR3 DNA follows: TGCAACGTTCCTGGCCAGTCCACCTACGAGCAGTACTTC. Protein product: CNVPGQSTYEQYF.

In regard to this clonotype: A much more abundant neighbour one base away suggests this may be a read error. The chain uses TRBV29-1 and TRBJ2-4; 7 nucleotides agree with TRBD1. Per germline, CDR1 SQVTM and CDR2 ANQGSEA. The CDR3 extends over 14 amino acids. The junction had 22 bases not matched to a gene; V was cut back by 7 bases and J by 16 bases. The CDR3 spells CSAILQGPPGTHYF. The CDR3, as DNA: TGCAGCGCAATCCTACAGGGGCCCCCGGGGACCCACTACTTC.